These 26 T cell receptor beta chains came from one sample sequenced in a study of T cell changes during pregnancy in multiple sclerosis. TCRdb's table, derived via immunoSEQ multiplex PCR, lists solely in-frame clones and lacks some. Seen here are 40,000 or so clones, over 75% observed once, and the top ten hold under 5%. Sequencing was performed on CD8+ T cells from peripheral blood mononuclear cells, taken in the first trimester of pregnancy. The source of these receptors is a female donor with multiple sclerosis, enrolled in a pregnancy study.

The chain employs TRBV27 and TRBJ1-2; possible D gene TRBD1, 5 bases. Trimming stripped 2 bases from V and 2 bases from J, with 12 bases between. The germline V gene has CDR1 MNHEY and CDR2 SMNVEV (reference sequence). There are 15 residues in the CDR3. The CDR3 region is CASSLTRVGNYGYTF. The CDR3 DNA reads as TGTGCCAGCAGTTTAACCAGGGTGGGAAACTATGGCTACACCTTC.

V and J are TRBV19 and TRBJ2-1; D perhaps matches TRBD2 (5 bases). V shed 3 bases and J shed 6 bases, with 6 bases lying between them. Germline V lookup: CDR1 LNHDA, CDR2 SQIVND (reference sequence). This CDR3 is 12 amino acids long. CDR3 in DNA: TGTGCCAGTAGTATCGGAGGCAATGAGCAGTTCTTC. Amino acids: CASSIGGNEQFF.

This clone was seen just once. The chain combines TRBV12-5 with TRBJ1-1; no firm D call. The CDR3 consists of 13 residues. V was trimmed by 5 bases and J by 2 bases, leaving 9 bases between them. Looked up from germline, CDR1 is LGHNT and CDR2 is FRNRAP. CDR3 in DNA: TGTGCTAGTGGTGCCACGGTAAACACTGAAGCTTTCTTT. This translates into CASGATVNTEAFF.

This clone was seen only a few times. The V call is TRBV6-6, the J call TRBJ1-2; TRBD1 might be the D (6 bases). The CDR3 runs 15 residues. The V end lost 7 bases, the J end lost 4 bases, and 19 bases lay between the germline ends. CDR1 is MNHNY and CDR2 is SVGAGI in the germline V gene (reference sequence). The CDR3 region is CASTEGGFTSYGYTF. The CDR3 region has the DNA TGTGCCAGCACCGAAGGGGGTTTCACGTCCTATGGCTACACCTTC.

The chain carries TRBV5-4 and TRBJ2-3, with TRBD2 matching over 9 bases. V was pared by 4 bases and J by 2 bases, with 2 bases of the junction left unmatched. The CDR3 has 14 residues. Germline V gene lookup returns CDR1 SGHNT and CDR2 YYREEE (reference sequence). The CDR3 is CASSRGGATDTQYF. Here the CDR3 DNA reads TGTGCCAGCAGCCGCGGGGGGGCCACAGATACGCAGTATTTT.

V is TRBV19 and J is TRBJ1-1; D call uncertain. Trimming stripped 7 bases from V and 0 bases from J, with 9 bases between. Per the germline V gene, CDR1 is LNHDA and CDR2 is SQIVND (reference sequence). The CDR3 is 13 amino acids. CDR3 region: CASKLAMNTEAFF. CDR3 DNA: TGTGCCAGTAAGTTGGCAATGAACACTGAAGCTTTCTTT.

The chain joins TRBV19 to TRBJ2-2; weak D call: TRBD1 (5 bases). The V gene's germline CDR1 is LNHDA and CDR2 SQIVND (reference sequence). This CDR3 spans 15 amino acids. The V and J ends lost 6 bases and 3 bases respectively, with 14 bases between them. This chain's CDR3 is CASRIPGHYTGELFF. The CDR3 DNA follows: TGTGCCAGTAGGATACCAGGACACTACACCGGGGAGCTGTTTTTT. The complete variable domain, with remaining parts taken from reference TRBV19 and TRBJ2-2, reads DGGITQSPKYLFRKEGQNVTLSCEQNLNHDAMYWYRQDPGQGLRLIYYSQIVNDFQKGDIAEGYSVSREKKESFPLTVTSAQKNPTAFYLCASRIPGHYTGELFFGEGSRLTVL.

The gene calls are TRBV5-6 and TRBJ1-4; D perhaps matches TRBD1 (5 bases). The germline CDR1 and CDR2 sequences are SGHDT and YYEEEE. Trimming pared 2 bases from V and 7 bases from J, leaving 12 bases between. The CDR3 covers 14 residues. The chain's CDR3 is CASSFGGGGEKLFF. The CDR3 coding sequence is TGTGCCAGCAGCTTTGGCGGGGGAGGTGAAAAACTGTTTTTT.

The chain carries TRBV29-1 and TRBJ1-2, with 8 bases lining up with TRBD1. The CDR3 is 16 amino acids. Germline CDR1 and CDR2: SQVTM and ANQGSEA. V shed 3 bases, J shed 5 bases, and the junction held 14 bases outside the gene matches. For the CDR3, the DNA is TGCAGCGTTGAGGGGACAGGTCCACTTGGACGGTATGGCTACACCTTC. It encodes CSVEGTGPLGRYGYTF.

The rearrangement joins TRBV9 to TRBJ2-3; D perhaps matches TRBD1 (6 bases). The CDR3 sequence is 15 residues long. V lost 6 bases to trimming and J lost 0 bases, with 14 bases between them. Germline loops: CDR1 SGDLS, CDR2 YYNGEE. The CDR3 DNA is TGTGCCAGCACTGAACAGGGAACTAGCACAGATACGCAGTATTTT. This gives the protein CASTEQGTSTDTQYF.

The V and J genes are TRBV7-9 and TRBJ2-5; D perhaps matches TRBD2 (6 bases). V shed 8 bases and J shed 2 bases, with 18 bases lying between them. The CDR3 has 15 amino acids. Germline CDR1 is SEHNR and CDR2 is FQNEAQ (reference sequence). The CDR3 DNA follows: TGTGCCAGCTCACCTTTCGGGGGAGAGCAAGAGACCCAGTACTTC. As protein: CASSPFGGEQETQYF.

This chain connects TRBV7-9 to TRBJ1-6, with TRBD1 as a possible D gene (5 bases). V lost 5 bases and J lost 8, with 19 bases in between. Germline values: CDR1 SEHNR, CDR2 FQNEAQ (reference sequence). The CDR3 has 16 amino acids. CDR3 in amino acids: CASSPNLGGKDSPLHF. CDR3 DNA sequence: TGTGCCAGCAGCCCGAACCTCGGGGGAAAGGATTCACCCCTCCACTTT.

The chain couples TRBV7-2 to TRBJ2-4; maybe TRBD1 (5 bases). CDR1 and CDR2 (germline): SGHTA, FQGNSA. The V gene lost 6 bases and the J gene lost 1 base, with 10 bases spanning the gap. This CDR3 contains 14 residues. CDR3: CASSPGIAKNIQYF. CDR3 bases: TGTGCCAGCAGTCCAGGGATTGCCAAAAACATTCAGTACTTC.

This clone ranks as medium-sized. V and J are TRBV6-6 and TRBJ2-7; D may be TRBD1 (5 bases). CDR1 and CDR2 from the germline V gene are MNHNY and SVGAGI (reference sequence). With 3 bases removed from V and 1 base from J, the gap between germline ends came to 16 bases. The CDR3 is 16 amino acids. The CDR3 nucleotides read TGTGCCAGCAGTTATAAACACGCGGACACTTCCTACGAGCAGTACTTC. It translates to CASSYKHADTSYEQYF.

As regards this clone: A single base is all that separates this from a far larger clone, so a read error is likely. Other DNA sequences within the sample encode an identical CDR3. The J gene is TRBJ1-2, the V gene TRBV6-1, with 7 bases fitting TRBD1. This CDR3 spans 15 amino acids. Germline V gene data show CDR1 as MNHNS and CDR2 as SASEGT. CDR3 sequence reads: CASRAYRGPKQGYTF. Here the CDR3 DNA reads TGCGCCAGCAGAGCATACAGGGGCCCCAAGCAGGGCTACACCTTC.

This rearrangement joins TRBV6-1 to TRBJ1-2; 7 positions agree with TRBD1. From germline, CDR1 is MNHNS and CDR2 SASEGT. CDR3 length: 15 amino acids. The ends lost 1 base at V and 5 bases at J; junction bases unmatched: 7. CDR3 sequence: CASSEGGTAVYGYTF. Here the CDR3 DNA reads TGTGCCAGCAGTGAAGGCGGGACAGCCGTATATGGCTACACCTTC.

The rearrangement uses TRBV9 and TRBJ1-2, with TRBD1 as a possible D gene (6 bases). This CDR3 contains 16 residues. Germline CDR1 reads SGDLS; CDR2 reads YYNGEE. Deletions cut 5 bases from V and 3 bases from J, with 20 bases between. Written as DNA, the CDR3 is TGTGCCAGCAGTGACCCCGGAGAGGGGGTACACTATGGCTACACCTTC. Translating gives CASSDPGEGVHYGYTF.

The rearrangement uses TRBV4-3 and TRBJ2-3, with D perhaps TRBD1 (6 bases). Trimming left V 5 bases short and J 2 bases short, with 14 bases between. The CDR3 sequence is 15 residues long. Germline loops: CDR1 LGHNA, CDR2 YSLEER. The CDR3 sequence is CASSEGGAHTDTQYF. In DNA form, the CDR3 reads TGCGCCAGCAGCGAAGGGGGAGCCCACACAGATACGCAGTATTTT.

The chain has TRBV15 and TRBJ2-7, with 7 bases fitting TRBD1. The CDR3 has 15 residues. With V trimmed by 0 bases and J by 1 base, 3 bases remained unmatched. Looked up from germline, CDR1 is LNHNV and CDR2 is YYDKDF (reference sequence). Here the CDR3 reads CATSREKTGSYEQYF. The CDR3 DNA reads TGTGCCACCAGCAGAGAAAAGACAGGGTCCTACGAGCAGTACTTC. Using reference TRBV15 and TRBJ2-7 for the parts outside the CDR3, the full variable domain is DAMVIQNPRYQVTQFGKPVTLSCSQTLNHNVMYWYQQKSSQAPKLLFHYYDKDFNNEADTPDNFQSRRPNTSFCFLDIRSPGLGDTAMYLCATSREKTGSYEQYFGPGTRLTVT.

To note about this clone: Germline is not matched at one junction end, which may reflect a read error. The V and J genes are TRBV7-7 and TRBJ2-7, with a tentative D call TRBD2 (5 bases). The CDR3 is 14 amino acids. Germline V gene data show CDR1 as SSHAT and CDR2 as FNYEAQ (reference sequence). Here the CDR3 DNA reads TGTGCTAGCAGCTTAGATACTAGTTCGGAGGAGCAGTACTTC. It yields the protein CASSLDTSSEEQYF.

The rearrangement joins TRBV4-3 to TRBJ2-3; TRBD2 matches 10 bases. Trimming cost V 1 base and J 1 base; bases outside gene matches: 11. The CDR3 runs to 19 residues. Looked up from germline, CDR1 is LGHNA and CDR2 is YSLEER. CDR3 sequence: CASSQAEAGGRSGTDTQYF. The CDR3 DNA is TGCGCCAGCAGCCAAGCCGAAGCGGGGGGGCGATCCGGCACAGATACGCAGTATTTT.

In DNA form, the CDR3 reads TGTGCCAGCAGCCGGCCGGGACAGCTGAACACTGAAGCTTTCTTT. Its protein is CASSRPGQLNTEAFF. The genes are TRBV7-9 and TRBJ1-1; 7 positions agree with TRBD1. Germline CDR1 reads SEHNR; CDR2 reads FQNEAQ (reference sequence). Trimming at V came to 5 bases and at J to 0 bases, leaving 6 bases not matched to a gene. CDR3 length: 15 amino acids. Full variable domain (remainder filled in from reference TRBV7-9 and TRBJ1-1): DTGVSQNPRHKITKRGQNVTFRCDPISEHNRLYWYRQTLGQGPEFLTYFQNEAQLEKSRLLSDRFSAERPKGSFSTLEIQRTEQGDSAMYLCASSRPGQLNTEAFFGQGTRLTVV.

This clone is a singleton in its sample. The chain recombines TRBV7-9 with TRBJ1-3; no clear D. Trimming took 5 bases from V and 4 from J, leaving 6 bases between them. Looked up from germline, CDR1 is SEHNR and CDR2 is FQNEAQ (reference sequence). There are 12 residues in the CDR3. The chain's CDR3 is CASSDTGNTIYF. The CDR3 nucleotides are TGTGCCAGCAGCGACACGGGAAACACCATATATTTT.

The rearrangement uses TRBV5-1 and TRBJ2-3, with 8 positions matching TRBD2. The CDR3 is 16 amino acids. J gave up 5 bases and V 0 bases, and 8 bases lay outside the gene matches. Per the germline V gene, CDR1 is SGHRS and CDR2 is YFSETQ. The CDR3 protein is CASSLVRGGKRDTQYF. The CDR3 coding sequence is TGCGCCAGCAGCTTGGTACGGGGGGGGAAAAGAGATACGCAGTATTTT.

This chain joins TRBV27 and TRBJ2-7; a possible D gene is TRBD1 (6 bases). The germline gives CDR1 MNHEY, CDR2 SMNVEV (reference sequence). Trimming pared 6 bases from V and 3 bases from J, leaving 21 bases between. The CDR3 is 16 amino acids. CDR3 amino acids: CASSLSYTGMNYEQYF. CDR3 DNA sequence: TGTGCCAGCAGCCTTTCTTACACAGGGATGAACTACGAGCAGTACTTC.

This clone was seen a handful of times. CDR3 protein: CASSLETGVLVITEAFF. The DNA of the CDR3 is TGTGCCAGCAGCTTAGAAACAGGGGTTTTAGTTATCACTGAAGCTTTCTTT. This chain joins TRBV7-9 and TRBJ1-1, with 7 bases fitting TRBD1. From germline, CDR1 is SEHNR and CDR2 FQNEAQ (reference sequence). The CDR3 is 17 residues long. V gave up 1 base and J gave up 4 bases; unmatched junction bases: 12.